Sequencing of this TCR beta chain was carried out in a study of T cell responses to AZD1222 COVID-19 vaccine. Findings of the study overall: The study identified only six AZD1222 recipients as seropositive at baseline. Unmutated variant regions are reportedly targeted by nearly half of spike-specific TCRs. The peak T cell response came first, and repertoires were sampled only after it. Among the donors, most were white British and more were female, and clonal diversity was possibly underestimated.

The repertoire was sequenced with immunoSEQ multiplex PCR; TCRdb's copy has only in-frame clones and lacks some. The sample lists roughly 160,000 clones, around nine tenths occurring once. Points on this clone: Its antigen is currently unknown.

Trimming stripped 2 bases from V and 5 bases from J, with 13 bases between. This CDR3 comprises 15 residues. Germline V gives CDR1 SNHLY, CDR2 FYNNEI. The gene calls are TRBV2 and TRBJ1-5; possibly TRBD1 for D (5 bases). The sequence derives from an adult who received the AZD1222 COVID-19 vaccine. The sample consisted of peripheral blood, taken 28 days after the second AZD1222 dose. CDR3 coding DNA: TGTGCCAGCAGTGAACAGGGAAGGGGATATCAGCCCCAGCATTTT. Protein: CASSEQGRGYQPQHF.